Each of the 12 T cell receptor beta chains below was sequenced from the same sample in a study of blood T cell repertoires in COVID-19. Sequencing used immunoSEQ multiplex PCR; TCRdb keeps in-frame clones, though not all of them. The sample shows 100,000 to 150,000 clones, roughly 91% of them seen only once. What was sequenced was peripheral blood. The receptors stem from a man aged 55 to 70 with COVID-19, enrolled during active disease.

V gene TRBV5-1 combines with J gene TRBJ1-1; TRBD1 matches 7 bases. Germline values: CDR1 SGHRS, CDR2 YFSETQ. This CDR3 has 15 residues. Trimming removed 0 bases from V and 7 bases from J; junction bases left unmatched: 9. CDR3 bases: TGCGCCAGCAGCTTGGAGGGTTACAGGGGAGGTGAAGCTTTCTTT. Translating gives CASSLEGYRGGEAFF.

The rearrangement uses TRBV5-1 and TRBJ1-2; D remains ambiguous. Germline V gene data show CDR1 as SGHRS and CDR2 as YFSETQ. V was shortened by 2 bases and J by 5 bases, with 13 bases between the two germline ends. The CDR3 is 14 residues long. This chain's CDR3 is CASSFGTPEYGYTF. CDR3 coding DNA: TGCGCCAGCAGCTTTGGCACACCAGAATATGGCTACACCTTC.

The chain joins TRBV14 to TRBJ2-7, with 10 bases aligning to TRBD1. The CDR3 extends over 15 amino acids. V dropped 5 bases and J dropped 3; count of bases not matched to a gene: 7. CDR1 is SGHDN and CDR2 is FVKESK in the germline V gene. The CDR3 DNA sequence: TGTGCCAGCAGCGACTCCGGGACAGGGGTCTACGAGCAGTACTTC. Amino acid sequence: CASSDSGTGVYEQYF. Variable domain in full (rest from reference TRBV14 and TRBJ2-7): EAGVTQFPSHSVIEKGQTVTLRCDPISGHDNLYWYRRVMGKEIKFLLHFVKESKQDESGMPNNRFLAERTGGTYSTLKVQPAELEDSGVYFCASSDSGTGVYEQYFGPGTRLTVT.

This clone was counted a single time. The V gene is TRBV5-4, the J gene TRBJ1-4, with D tentatively TRBD1 (5 bases). The CDR3 has 16 amino acids. Germline V gene data show CDR1 as SGHNT and CDR2 as YYREEE (reference sequence). Trimming stripped 1 base from V and 3 bases from J, with 13 bases between. For the CDR3, the DNA is TGTGCCAGCAGCTTGTATCCGCAGGGCCCTAATGAAAAACTGTTTTTT. Translation: CASSLYPQGPNEKLFF.

This clone was picked up a small number of times. The V call is TRBV5-1, the J call TRBJ1-2; TRBD1 agrees at 7 bases. The germline gives CDR1 SGHRS, CDR2 YFSETQ. This CDR3 contains 17 residues. V shed 0 bases and J 8 bases; nucleotides not matched to a gene: 16. The CDR3 reads CASSLGWGTEALQGYTF. For the CDR3, the DNA is TGCGCCAGCAGCTTGGGTTGGGGGACAGAGGCGCTCCAGGGCTACACCTTC.

The chain couples TRBV5-1 to TRBJ2-3, with TRBD1 as a possible D gene (5 bases). V lost 0 bases to trimming and J lost 2 bases, with 7 bases between them. The length of the CDR3 is 14 residues. CDR1 is SGHRS and CDR2 is YFSETQ in the germline V gene. The CDR3 coding sequence is TGCGCCAGCAGCTTGGGACAGCCCACAGATACGCAGTATTTT. Its translation is CASSLGQPTDTQYF. Full variable domain (rest looked up from reference TRBV5-1 and TRBJ2-3): KAGVTQTPRYLIKTRGQQVTLSCSPISGHRSVSWYQQTPGQGLQFLFEYFSETQRNKGNFPGRFSGRQFSNSRSEMNVSTLELGDSALYLCASSLGQPTDTQYFGPGTRLTVL.

The CDR3 spells CSVESGGKNIQYF. The CDR3 DNA reads as TGCAGCGTTGAGTCAGGGGGCAAAAACATTCAGTACTTC. V is TRBV29-1 and J is TRBJ2-4, with 7 bases identical to TRBD1. After removal of 3 bases from V and 3 bases from J, the junction contained 2 bases not matched to a gene. Germline loops: CDR1 SQVTM, CDR2 ANQGSEA. The CDR3 has 13 amino acids.

This chain joins TRBV7-2 and TRBJ2-7, with 11 bases that match TRBD2. V gave up 4 bases and J gave up 4 bases; unmatched junction bases: 3. In germline, CDR1 is SGHTA, CDR2 FQGNSA. The CDR3 totals 14 residues. CDR3 loop: CASSSTSGEYEQYF. In DNA form, the CDR3 reads TGTGCCAGCAGCTCGACTAGCGGGGAGTACGAGCAGTACTTC.

The J gene is TRBJ1-2, the V gene TRBV2; 8 bases are shared with TRBD1. Germline V CDR1 and CDR2: SNHLY, FYNNEI. The CDR3 runs 13 residues. Unmatched junction bases numbered 6, after V lost 8 bases and J lost 4 bases. CDR3 residues: CASGLGQAYGYTF. CDR3 coding DNA: TGTGCCAGCGGATTGGGACAGGCCTATGGCTACACCTTC.

This clone occurred once. This chain joins TRBV27 and TRBJ2-1, with 7 bases matching TRBD1. Germline CDR1 MNHEY, CDR2 SMNVEV (reference sequence). The CDR3 totals 14 residues. Trimming removed 5 bases from V and 4 bases from J; junction bases left unmatched: 5. The CDR3 loop reads CASSPQGVYNEQFF. CDR3 bases: TGTGCCAGCAGTCCCCAGGGGGTTTACAATGAGCAGTTCTTC.

The rearrangement links TRBV7-8 to TRBJ1-2; no reliable D call. The CDR3 is 16 residues long. Trimming removed 5 bases at V and 7 bases at J, with 23 bases between. In germline, CDR1 is SGHVS, CDR2 FQNEAQ. CDR3 bases: TGTGCCAGCAGCCCCTCAGCGCTTCTTGTAGGTTTTGGCTACACCTTC. This encodes CASSPSALLVGFGYTF.

The V and J genes are TRBV7-2 and TRBJ2-3; 10 bases align to TRBD2. From germline, CDR1 is SGHTA and CDR2 FQGNSA. The CDR3 contains 14 residues. The ends lost 6 bases at V and 4 bases at J; junction bases unmatched: 4. The CDR3 nucleotides read TGTGCCAGCAGGCCGGGACTAGCGTCAGATACGCAGTATTTT. Translation gives CASRPGLASDTQYF.